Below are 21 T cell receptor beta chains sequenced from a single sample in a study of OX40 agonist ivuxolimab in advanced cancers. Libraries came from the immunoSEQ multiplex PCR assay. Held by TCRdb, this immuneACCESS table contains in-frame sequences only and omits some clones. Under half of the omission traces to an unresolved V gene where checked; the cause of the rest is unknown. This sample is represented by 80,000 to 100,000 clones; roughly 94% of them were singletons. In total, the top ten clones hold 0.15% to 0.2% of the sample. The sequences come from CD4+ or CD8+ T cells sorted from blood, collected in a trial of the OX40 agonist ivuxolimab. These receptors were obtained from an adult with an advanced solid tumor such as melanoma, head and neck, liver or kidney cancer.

As DNA, the CDR3 is TGTGCCTGGAGCCCGGACAGAGTTCCCTACGAGCAGTACTTC. It is translated as CAWSPDRVPYEQYF. J is TRBJ2-7 and V is TRBV30, with D possibly matching TRBD1 (6 bases). This CDR3 is 14 amino acids long. Trimming cost V 3 bases and J 2 bases, with 14 bases left between them. In germline, CDR1 is GTSNPN, CDR2 SVGIG (reference sequence).

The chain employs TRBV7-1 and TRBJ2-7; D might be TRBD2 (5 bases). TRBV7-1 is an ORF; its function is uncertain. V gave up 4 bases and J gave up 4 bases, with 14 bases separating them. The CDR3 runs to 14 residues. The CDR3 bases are TGTGCCAGCAGCTTAGGGCCGGAGGTGTACGAGCAGTACTTC. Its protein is CASSLGPEVYEQYF.

CDR3 sequence reads: CASRITGPYYEQYF. The CDR3 DNA reads TGTGCCAGCAGAATTACCGGACCGTACTACGAGCAGTACTTC. The genes are TRBV6-6 and TRBJ2-7; D gene unclear. Germline V gene lookup returns CDR1 MNHNY and CDR2 SVGAGI (reference sequence). This CDR3 contains 14 residues. V gave up 6 bases and J gave up 3 bases, with 15 bases separating them.

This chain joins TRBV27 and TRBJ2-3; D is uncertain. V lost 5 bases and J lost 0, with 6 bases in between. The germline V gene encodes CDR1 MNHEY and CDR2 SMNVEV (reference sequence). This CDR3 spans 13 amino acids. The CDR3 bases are TGTGCCAGCAGTACCTTAAGCACAGATACGCAGTATTTT. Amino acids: CASSTLSTDTQYF.

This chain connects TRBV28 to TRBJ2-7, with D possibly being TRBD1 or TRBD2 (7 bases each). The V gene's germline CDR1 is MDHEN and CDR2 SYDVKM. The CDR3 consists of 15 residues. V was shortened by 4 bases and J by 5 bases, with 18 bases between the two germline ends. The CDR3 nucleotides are TGTGCCAGCAGTTCCCCTGGGAGGGGGCTCAACGAGCAGTACTTC. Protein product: CASSSPGRGLNEQYF.

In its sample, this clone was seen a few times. CDR3 loop: CASSGGPTEAFF. CDR3 nucleotide sequence: TGTGCCAGCAGCGGGGGACCCACTGAAGCTTTCTTT. The chain uses TRBV5-6 and TRBJ1-1; D may be TRBD1 (5 bases). V was clipped by 4 bases and J by 4 bases, with 8 bases between them. This CDR3 spans 12 amino acids. CDR1 is SGHDT, CDR2 YYEEEE, per germline. Filled out from reference TRBV5-6 and TRBJ1-1, the complete variable domain reads DAGVTQSPTHLIKTRGQQVTLRCSPKSGHDTVSWYQQALGQGPQFIFQYYEEEERQRGNFPDRFSGHQFPNYSSELNVNALLLGDSALYLCASSGGPTEAFFGQGTRLTVV.

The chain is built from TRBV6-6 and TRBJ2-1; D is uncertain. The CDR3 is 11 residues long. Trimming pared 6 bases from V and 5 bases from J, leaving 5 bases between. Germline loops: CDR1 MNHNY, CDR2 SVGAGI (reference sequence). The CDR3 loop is CASSLNNEQFF. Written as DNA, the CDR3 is TGTGCCAGCAGCCTTAACAATGAGCAGTTCTTC.

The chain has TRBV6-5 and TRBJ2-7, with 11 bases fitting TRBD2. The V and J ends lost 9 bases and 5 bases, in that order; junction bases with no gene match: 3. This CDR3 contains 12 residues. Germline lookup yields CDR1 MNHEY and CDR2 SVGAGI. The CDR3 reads CARLAGAHEQYF. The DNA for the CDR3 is TGTGCCAGACTAGCGGGAGCCCACGAGCAGTACTTC.

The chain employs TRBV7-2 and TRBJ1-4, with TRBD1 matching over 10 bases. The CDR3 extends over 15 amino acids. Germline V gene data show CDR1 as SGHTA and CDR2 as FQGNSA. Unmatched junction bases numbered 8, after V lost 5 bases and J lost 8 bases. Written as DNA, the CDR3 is TGTGCCAGCAGCGTAGACAGGGGGCGGAGAGAAAAACTGTTTTTT. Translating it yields CASSVDRGRREKLFF. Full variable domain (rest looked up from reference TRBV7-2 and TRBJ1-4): GAGVSQSPSNKVTEKGKDVELRCDPISGHTALYWYRQSLGQGLEFLIYFQGNSAPDKSGLPSDRFSAERTGGSVSTLTIQRTQQEDSAVYLCASSVDRGRREKLFFGSGTQLSVL.

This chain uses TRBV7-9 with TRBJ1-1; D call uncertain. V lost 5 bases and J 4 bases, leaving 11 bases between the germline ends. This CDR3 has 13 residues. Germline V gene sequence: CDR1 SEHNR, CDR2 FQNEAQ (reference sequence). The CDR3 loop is CASSPSGITEAFF. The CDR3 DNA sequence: TGTGCCAGCAGCCCGAGTGGGATCACTGAAGCTTTCTTT.

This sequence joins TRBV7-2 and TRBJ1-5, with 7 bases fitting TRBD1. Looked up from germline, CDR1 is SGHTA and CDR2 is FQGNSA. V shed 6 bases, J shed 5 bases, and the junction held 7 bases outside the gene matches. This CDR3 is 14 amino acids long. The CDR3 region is CASRRGQADQPQHF. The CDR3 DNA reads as TGTGCCAGCAGACGCGGACAGGCGGATCAGCCCCAGCATTTT.

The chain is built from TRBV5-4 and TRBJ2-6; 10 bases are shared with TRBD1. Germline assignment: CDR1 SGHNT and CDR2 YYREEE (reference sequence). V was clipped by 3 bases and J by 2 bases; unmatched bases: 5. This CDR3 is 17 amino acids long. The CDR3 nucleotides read TGTGCCAGCAGCTCTGGACAGGGGGGCACTGGGGCCAACGTCCTGACTTTC. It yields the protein CASSSGQGGTGANVLTF.

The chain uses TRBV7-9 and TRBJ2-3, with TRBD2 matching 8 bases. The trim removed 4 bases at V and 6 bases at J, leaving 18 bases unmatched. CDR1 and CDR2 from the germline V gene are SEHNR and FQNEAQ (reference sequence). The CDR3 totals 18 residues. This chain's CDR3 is CASSSARESGGYRDTQYF. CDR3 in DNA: TGTGCCAGCAGCTCGGCCCGGGAGAGCGGGGGATATAGGGATACGCAGTATTTT.

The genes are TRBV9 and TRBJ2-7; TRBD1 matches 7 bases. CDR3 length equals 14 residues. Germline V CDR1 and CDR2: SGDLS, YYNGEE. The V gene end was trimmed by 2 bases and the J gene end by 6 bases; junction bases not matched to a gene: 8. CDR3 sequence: CASSVGTVITEQYF. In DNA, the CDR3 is TGTGCCAGCAGCGTCGGGACAGTGATTACCGAGCAGTACTTC.

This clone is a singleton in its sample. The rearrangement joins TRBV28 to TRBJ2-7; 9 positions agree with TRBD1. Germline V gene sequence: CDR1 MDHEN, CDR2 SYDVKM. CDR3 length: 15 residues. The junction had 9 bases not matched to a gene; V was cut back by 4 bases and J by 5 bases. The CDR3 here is CASSSRTGAGHEQYF. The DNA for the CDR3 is TGTGCCAGCAGTTCCAGGACAGGGGCCGGCCACGAGCAGTACTTC.

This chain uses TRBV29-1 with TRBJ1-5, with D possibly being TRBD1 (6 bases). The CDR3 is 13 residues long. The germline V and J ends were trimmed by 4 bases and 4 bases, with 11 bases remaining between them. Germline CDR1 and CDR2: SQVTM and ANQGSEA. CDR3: CSVGGTRNQPQHF. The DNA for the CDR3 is TGCAGCGTTGGAGGGACAAGGAATCAGCCCCAGCATTTT.

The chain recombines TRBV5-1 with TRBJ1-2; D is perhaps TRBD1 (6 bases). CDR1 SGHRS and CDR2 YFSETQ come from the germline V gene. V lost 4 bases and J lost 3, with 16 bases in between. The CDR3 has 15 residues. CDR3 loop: CASSPAAGGDYGYTF. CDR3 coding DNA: TGCGCCAGCAGCCCCGCCGCTGGGGGCGACTATGGCTACACCTTC.

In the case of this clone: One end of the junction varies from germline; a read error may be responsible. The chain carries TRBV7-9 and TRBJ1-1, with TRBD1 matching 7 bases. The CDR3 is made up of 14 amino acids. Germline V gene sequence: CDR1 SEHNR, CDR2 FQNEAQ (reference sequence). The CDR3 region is CASSQDRAYTEAFF. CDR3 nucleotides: TGCGCCAGCAGCCAAGACAGGGCATACACTGAAGCTTTCTTT.

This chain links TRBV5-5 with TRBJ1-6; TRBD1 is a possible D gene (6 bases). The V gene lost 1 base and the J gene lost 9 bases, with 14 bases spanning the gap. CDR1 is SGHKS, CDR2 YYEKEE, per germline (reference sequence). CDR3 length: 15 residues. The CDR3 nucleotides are TGTGCCAGCAGCTTGACAGGGAGTGGTTTTTCACCCCTCCACTTT. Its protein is CASSLTGSGFSPLHF.

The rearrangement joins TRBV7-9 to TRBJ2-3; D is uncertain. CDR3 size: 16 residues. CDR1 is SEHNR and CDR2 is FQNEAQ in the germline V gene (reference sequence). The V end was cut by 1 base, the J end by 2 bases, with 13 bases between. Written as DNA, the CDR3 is TGTGCCAGCAGCTTAGATCGTCGAGCCTCCACAGATACGCAGTATTTT. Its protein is CASSLDRRASTDTQYF. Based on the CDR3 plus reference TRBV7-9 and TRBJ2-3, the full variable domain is DTGVSQNPRHKITKRGQNVTFRCDPISEHNRLYWYRQTLGQGPEFLTYFQNEAQLEKSRLLSDRFSAERPKGSFSTLEIQRTEQGDSAMYLCASSLDRRASTDTQYFGPGTRLTVL.

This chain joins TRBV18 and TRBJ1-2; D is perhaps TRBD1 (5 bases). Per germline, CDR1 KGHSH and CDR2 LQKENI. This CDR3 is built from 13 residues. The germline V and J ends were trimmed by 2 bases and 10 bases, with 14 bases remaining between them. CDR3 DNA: TGTGCCAGCTCACCAAGTGGGGGGAGTATCTACACCTTC. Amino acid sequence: CASSPSGGSIYTF.